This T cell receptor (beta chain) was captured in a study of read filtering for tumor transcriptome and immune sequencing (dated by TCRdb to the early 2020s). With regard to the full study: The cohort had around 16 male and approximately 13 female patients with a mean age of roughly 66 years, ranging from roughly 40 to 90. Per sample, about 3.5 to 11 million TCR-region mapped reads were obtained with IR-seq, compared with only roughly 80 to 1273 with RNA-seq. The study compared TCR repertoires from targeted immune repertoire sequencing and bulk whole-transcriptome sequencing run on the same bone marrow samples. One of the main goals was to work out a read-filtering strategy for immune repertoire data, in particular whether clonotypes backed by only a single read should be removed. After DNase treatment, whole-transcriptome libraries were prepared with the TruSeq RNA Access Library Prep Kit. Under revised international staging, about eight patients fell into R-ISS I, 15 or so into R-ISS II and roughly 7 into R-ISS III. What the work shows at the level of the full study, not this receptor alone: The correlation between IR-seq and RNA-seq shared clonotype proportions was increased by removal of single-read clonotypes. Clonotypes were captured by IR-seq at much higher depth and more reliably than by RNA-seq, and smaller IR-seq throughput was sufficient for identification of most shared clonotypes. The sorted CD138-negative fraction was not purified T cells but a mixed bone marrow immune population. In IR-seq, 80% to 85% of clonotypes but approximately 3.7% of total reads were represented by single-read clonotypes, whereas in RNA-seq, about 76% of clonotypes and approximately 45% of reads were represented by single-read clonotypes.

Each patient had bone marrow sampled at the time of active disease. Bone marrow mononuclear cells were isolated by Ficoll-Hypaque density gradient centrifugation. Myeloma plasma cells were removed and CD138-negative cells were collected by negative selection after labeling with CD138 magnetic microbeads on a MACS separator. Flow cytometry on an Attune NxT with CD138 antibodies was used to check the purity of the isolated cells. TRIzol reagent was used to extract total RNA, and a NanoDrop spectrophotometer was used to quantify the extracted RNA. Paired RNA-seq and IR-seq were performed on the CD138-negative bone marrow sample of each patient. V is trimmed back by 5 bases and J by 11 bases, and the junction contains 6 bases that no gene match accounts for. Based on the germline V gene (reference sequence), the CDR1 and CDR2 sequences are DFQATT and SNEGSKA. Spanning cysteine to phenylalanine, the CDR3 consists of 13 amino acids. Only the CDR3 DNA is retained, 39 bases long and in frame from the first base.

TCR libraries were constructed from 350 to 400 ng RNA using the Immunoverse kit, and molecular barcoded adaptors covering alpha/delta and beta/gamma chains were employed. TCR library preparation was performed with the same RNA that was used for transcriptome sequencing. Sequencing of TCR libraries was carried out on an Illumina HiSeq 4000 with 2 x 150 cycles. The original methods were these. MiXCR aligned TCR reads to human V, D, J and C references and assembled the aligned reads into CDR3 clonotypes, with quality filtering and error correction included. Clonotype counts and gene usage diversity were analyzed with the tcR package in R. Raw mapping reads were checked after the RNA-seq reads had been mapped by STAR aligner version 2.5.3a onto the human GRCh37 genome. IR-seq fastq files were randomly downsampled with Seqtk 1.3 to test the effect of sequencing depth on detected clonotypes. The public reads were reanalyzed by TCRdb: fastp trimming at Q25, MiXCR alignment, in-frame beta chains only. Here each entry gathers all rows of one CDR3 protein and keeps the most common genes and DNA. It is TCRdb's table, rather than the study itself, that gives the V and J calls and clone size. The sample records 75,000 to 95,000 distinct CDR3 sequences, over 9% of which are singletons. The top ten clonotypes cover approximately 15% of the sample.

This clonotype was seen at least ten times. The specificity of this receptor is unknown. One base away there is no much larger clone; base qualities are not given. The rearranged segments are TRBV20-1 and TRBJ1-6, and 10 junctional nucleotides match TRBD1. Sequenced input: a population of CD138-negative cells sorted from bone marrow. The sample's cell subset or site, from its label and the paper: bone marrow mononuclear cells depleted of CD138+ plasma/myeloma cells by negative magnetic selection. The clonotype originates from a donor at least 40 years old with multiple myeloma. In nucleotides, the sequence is TGCAGTGCTCCGACAGGGGGCGCGCCACCCCTCCACTTT. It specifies CSAPTGGAPPLHF.